The text below deals with one T cell receptor beta chain. Its antigen remains unidentified. These data are taken from a study of CD8+ T cells in alopecia areata. This CDR3 region has 14 residues. Study conclusions and caveats: Normal-skin resident alphabeta T cells also appear among scalp sample sequences. Affected scalp, especially in alopecia totalis/universalis, had a higher clonality than normal scalp did.

Samples from alopecia areata patients were lesional scalp punch biopsies and peripheral blood. CD4+ and CD8+ T cells were sorted from PBMCs. TCR sequencing used cDNA made by reverse transcription of extracted RNA. The protocol was immunoSEQ multiplex PCR, while the TCRdb copy is restricted to in-frame clones and leaves out a portion. The sample contains under 30,000 clones, under 60% of which appear only once. The clonotype originates from a human donor with alopecia areata. The sample comprised NKG2D-high CD8+ T cells sorted from blood. The chain joins TRBV21-1 to TRBJ2-3; the table assigns TRBD2, which was not confirmed against the DNA. TRBV21-1 is labeled a pseudogene. The CDR3, as DNA: TGTGCCAGCAGCCCGCGGGGGTCCACAGATACGCAGTATTTT. Encoded protein: CASSPRGSTDTQYF.